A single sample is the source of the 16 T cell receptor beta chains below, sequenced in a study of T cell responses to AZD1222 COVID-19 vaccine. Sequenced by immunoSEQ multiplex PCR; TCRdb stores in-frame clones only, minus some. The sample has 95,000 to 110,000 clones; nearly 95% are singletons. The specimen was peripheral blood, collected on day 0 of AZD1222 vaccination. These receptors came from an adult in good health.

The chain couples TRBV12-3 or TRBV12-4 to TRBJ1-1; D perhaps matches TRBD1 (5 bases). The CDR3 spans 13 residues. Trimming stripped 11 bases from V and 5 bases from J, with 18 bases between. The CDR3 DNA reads TGTGCCTCCTCGGGGAAGGGGAGAACTGAAGCTTTCTTT. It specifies CASSGKGRTEAFF.

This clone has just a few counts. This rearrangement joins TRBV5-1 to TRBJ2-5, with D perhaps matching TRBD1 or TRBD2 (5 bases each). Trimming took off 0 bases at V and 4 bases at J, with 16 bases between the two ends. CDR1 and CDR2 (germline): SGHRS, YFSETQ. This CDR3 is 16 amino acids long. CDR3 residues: CASSLVGNTGGETQYF. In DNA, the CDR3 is TGCGCCAGCAGCTTGGTGGGCAACACTGGGGGAGAGACCCAGTACTTC.

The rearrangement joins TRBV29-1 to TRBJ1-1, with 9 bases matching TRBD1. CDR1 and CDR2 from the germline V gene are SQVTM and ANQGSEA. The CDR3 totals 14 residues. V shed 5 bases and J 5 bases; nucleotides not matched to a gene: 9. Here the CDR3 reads CSVTLQGAGTEAFF. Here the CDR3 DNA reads TGCAGCGTTACCCTACAGGGGGCTGGGACTGAAGCTTTCTTT. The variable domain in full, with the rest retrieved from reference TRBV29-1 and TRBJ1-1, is SAVISQKPSRDICQRGTSLTIQCQVDSQVTMMFWYRQQPGQSLTLIATANQGSEATYESGFVIDKFPISRPNLTFSTLTVSNMSPEDSSIYLCSVTLQGAGTEAFFGQGTRLTVV.

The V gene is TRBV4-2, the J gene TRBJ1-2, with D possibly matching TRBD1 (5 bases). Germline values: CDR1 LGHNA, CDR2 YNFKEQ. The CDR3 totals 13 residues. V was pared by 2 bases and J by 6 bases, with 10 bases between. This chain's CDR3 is CASSQRTRDGYTF. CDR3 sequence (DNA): TGTGCCAGCAGCCAACGGACAAGGGATGGCTACACCTTC.

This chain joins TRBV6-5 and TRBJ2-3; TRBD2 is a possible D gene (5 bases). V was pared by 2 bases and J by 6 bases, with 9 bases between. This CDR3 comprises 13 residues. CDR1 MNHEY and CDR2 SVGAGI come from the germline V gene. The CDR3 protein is CASSYRSGDTQYF. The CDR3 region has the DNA TGTGCCAGCAGTTACAGGTCGGGGGATACGCAGTATTTT.

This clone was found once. Here the CDR3 DNA reads TGTGCCAGCAGCCCCCGAGCGGGGCAAGGAAACACCATATATTTT. Protein: CASSPRAGQGNTIYF. V usage is TRBV7-9 and J usage is TRBJ1-3; tentatively, D is TRBD1 (5 bases). This CDR3 is 15 amino acids long. Trimming took off 5 bases at V and 4 bases at J, with 15 bases between the two ends. CDR1 and CDR2 (germline): SEHNR, FQNEAQ (reference sequence).

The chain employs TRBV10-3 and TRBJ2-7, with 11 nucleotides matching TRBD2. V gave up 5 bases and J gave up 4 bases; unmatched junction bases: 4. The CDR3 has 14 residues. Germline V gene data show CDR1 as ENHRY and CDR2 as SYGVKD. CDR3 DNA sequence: TGTGCCATCAGTATAGCGGGAGGGAGTTACGAGCAGTACTTC. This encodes CAISIAGGSYEQYF.

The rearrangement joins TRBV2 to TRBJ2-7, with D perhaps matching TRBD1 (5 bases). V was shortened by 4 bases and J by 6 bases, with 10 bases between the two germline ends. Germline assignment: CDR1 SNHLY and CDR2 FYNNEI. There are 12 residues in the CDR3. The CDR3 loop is CASSGRGSEQYF. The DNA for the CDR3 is TGTGCCAGCAGTGGAAGGGGATCCGAGCAGTACTTC.

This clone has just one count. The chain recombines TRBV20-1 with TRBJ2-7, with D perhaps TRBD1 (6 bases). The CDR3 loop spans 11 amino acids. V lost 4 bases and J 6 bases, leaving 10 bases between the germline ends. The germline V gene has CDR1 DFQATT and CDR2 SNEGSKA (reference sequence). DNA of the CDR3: TGCAGTGCTACTACAGGGCTCGAGCAGTACTTC. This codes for CSATTGLEQYF.

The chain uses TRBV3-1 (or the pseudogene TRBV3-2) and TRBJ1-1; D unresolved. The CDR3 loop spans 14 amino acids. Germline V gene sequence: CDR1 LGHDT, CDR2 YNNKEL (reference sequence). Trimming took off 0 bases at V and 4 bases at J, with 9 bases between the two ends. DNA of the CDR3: TGTGCCAGCAGCCAAGAGGCGCGGAGCACTGAAGCTTTCTTT. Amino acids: CASSQEARSTEAFF.

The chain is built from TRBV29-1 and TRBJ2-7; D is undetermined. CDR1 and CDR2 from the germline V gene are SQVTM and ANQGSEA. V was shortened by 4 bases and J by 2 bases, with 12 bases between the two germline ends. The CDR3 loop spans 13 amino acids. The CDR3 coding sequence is TGCAGCGTTGCCGGCGGCCGTACCTACGAGCAGTACTTC. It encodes CSVAGGRTYEQYF.

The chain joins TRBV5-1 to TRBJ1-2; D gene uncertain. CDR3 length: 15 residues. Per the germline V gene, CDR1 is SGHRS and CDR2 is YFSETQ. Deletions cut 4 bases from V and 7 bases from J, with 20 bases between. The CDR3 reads CASSLVGSSLSGYTF. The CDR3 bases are TGCGCCAGCAGCCTGGTGGGGAGCTCACTTTCTGGCTACACCTTC.

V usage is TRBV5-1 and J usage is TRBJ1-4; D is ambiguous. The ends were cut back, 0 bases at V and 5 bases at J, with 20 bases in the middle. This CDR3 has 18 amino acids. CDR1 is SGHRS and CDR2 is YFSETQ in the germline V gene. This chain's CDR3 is CASSLGLVLGSENEKLFF. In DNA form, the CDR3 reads TGCGCCAGCAGCTTGGGTTTGGTTTTGGGAAGCGAGAATGAAAAACTGTTTTTT.

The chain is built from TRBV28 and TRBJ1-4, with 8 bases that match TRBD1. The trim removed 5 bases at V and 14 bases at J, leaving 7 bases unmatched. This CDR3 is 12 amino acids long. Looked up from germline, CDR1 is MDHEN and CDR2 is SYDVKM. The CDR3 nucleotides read TGTGCCAGCAGTGCCGGACAGGGTAGCCTGTTTTTT. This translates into CASSAGQGSLFF.

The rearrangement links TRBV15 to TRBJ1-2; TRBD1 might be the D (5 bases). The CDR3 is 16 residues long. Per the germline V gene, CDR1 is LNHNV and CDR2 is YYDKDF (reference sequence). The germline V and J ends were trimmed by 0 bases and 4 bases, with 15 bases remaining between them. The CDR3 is CATSRDEDNRFYGYTF. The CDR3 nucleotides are TGTGCCACCAGCAGAGACGAGGACAACCGCTTCTATGGCTACACCTTC.

The CDR3, as DNA: TGTGCCACCAGTCGCAGGGGGATCACAGATACGCAGTATTTT. Its translation is CATSRRGITDTQYF. The chain couples TRBV24-1 to TRBJ2-3, with 7 bases that match TRBD1. This CDR3 region has 14 residues. J was trimmed by 2 bases and V by 6 bases; bases with no gene match: 4. Germline V gene sequence: CDR1 KGHDR, CDR2 SFDVKD.